This T cell receptor (beta chain) was sequenced in a study of T-cell reconstitution after alpha-beta-depleted transplantation in children. Unique molecular identifiers tagged the TCRbeta library. MiXCR was run by TCRdb on the PCR reads, yielding one entry per CDR3 protein. The sample consists of around 370,000 distinct CDR3 sequences, 10% to 13% of them appearing once. The CDR3 covers 18 residues. CDR1 SGHAT and CDR2 FQNNGV come from the germline V gene. V dropped 5 bases and J dropped 7; count of bases not matched to a gene: 14. This receptor was identified in a human donor who donated a stem cell graft to a child with acute lymphoblastic leukemia. The specimen comprised PBMCs from the stem cell graft donor, sampled from the stem cell graft. The chain is built from TRBV11-2 and TRBJ2-2; 12 nucleotides agree with TRBD2. The chain's CDR3 is CASSPLGLAGPRGGELFF. In DNA, the CDR3 is TGTGCCAGCAGCCCACTCGGACTAGCGGGACCCAGGGGCGGGGAGCTGTTTTTT.